This T cell receptor (beta chain) was obtained from a study of CD8+ T cells in alopecia areata. Reverse transcribed after extraction, RNA yielded cDNA as the sequencing template. Assay used: immunoSEQ multiplex PCR; TCRdb lists only in-frame clones, some missing. The top ten hold 4.5% to 5% of the sample, which has about 140,000 clones, 45% to 60% seen once. The V end was cut by 4 bases, the J end by 4 bases, with 8 bases between. The CDR3 contains 12 residues. CDR1 is GTSNPN and CDR2 is SVGIG in the germline V gene (reference sequence). The chain is built from TRBV30 and TRBJ1-3; D unresolved. The TCR sequence derives from a human donor in good health. Specimen: CD4+ T cells sorted from blood. The CDR3: CAWNRAGNTIYF. CDR3 nucleotide sequence: TGTGCCTGGAATCGGGCGGGAAACACCATATATTTT.